The 27 T cell receptor beta chains below come from one sample, sequenced in a study of OX40 agonist ivuxolimab in advanced cancers. The assay was immunoSEQ multiplex PCR, and TCRdb's table has in-frame clones only and misses some. The sample carries about 62,000 clones, roughly 78% recorded once. Specimen: CD4+ or CD8+ T cells sorted from blood, collected in a trial of the OX40 agonist ivuxolimab. The source is an adult with an advanced solid tumor such as melanoma, head and neck, liver or kidney cancer.

CDR3 in amino acids: CASSDSIKIGRRHDYYGYTF. DNA for the CDR3: TGTGCCAGCAGTGACTCGATAAAAATCGGCAGGCGGCACGACTACTATGGCTACACCTTC. The J gene is TRBJ1-2, the V gene TRBV6-4; the D is unclear. This CDR3 has 20 residues. Germline CDR1 MRHNA, CDR2 SNTAGT. V was clipped by 0 bases and J by 3 bases, with 26 bases between them.

Relative to its sample, this clone is medium-sized. V is TRBV11-3 and J is TRBJ2-1; D might be TRBD2 (6 bases). The CDR3 contains 13 residues. Germline CDR1 is SGHNT and CDR2 is YENEEA. The V end lost 4 bases, the J end lost 6 bases, and 10 bases lay between the germline ends. The CDR3 loop reads CASSYAGGNEQFF. CDR3 sequence (DNA): TGTGCCAGCAGCTACGCCGGGGGCAATGAGCAGTTCTTC. Full variable domain (outside the CDR3, taken from reference TRBV11-3 and TRBJ2-1): EAGVVQSPRYKIIEKKQPVAFWCNPISGHNTLYWYLQNLGQGPELLIRYENEEAVDDSQLPKDRFSAERLKGVDSTLKIQPAELGDSAVYLCASSYAGGNEQFFGPGTRLTVL.

The chain has TRBV6-6 and TRBJ2-1; D gene unclear. Trimming shortened V by 6 bases and J by 3 bases, and 12 bases separated the two germline ends. Looked up from germline, CDR1 is MNHNY and CDR2 is SVGAGI (reference sequence). This CDR3 is 14 amino acids long. CDR3 region: CASRRQTLYNEQFF. Written as DNA, the CDR3 is TGTGCCAGCAGGAGGCAGACCCTCTACAATGAGCAGTTCTTC.

The chain employs TRBV5-6 and TRBJ1-1; D not resolved. Germline lookup yields CDR1 SGHDT and CDR2 YYEEEE. There are 11 residues in the CDR3. Trimming left V 5 bases short and J 4 bases short, with 6 bases between. The CDR3 reads CASRLGTEAFF. In DNA form, the CDR3 reads TGTGCCAGCAGACTGGGCACTGAAGCTTTCTTT. The whole variable domain, remainder taken from reference TRBV5-6 and TRBJ1-1, is DAGVTQSPTHLIKTRGQQVTLRCSPKSGHDTVSWYQQALGQGPQFIFQYYEEEERQRGNFPDRFSGHQFPNYSSELNVNALLLGDSALYLCASRLGTEAFFGQGTRLTVV.

This chain joins TRBV10-3 and TRBJ2-3; the match to TRBD2 covers 11 bases. Germline V lookup: CDR1 ENHRY, CDR2 SYGVKD. J was trimmed by 6 bases and V by 6 bases; bases with no gene match: 14. The CDR3 is made up of 17 amino acids. The CDR3 sequence is CAIRDIPGLAAPDTQYF. The CDR3 DNA reads TGTGCCATCAGAGATATACCGGGACTAGCGGCCCCGGATACGCAGTATTTT.

A single count supports this clone. This chain uses TRBV7-6 with TRBJ1-1; 11 nucleotides match TRBD1. The ends lost 0 bases at V and 4 bases at J; junction bases unmatched: 13. Per the germline V gene, CDR1 is SGHVS and CDR2 is FNYEAQ. The CDR3 length is 19 residues. The CDR3 coding sequence is TGTGCCAGCAGCTTAGCCGACCCCGGACAGGGGGCTAGGAGCACTGAAGCTTTCTTT. Amino acid sequence: CASSLADPGQGARSTEAFF.

This clone was detected once. The rearrangement uses TRBV7-3 and TRBJ1-6, with unresolved D. CDR1 SGHTA and CDR2 FQGTGA come from the germline V gene. V dropped 3 bases and J dropped 5 bases, with 11 bases sitting between them. The CDR3 totals 15 residues. CDR3 nucleotide sequence: TGTGCCAGCAGCTTTACTGGCAGAAATAATTCACCCCTCCACTTT. This gives the protein CASSFTGRNNSPLHF.

The chain employs TRBV6-1 and TRBJ2-7; weak D call: TRBD1 (5 bases). Germline lookup yields CDR1 MNHNS and CDR2 SASEGT. Trimming cost V 4 bases and J 1 base, with 11 bases left between them. CDR3 length equals 14 residues. The chain's CDR3 is CASSGTPLSYEQYF. DNA of the CDR3: TGTGCCAGCAGTGGGACACCACTTTCCTACGAGCAGTACTTC.

The chain links TRBV5-5 to TRBJ2-7; D call uncertain. This CDR3 has 13 amino acids. Germline values: CDR1 SGHKS, CDR2 YYEKEE (reference sequence). V dropped 4 bases and J dropped 4 bases, with 12 bases sitting between them. In DNA, the CDR3 is TGTGCCAGCAGCCGGCCTTTTGGTTACGAGCAGTACTTC. Translated: CASSRPFGYEQYF.

This clone was recorded only once. The gene calls are TRBV7-9 and TRBJ2-7; no reliable D call. Per germline, CDR1 SEHNR and CDR2 FQNEAQ (reference sequence). The CDR3 contains 12 residues. V lost 5 bases and J lost 0, with 5 bases in between. The CDR3 DNA sequence: TGTGCCAGCAGCGCCGGCTCCTACGAGCAGTACTTC. Its translation is CASSAGSYEQYF.

In this sample, this clone turned up a few times. The chain employs TRBV27 and TRBJ2-7; no clear D gene. With 6 bases removed from V and 6 bases from J, the gap between germline ends came to 18 bases. The CDR3 spans 14 residues. From germline, CDR1 is MNHEY and CDR2 SMNVEV (reference sequence). The CDR3 here is CASSLGPGAGEQYF. The CDR3 nucleotides read TGTGCCAGCAGCCTCGGGCCGGGTGCAGGCGAGCAGTACTTC.

The chain joins TRBV27 to TRBJ2-6; D not resolved. The V end was cut by 5 bases, the J end by 0 bases, with 8 bases between. CDR3 size: 15 residues. CDR1 MNHEY and CDR2 SMNVEV come from the germline V gene (reference sequence). CDR3 in DNA: TGTGCCAGCAGTCTCGCGCGCTCTGGGGCCAACGTCCTGACTTTC. It specifies CASSLARSGANVLTF.

V is TRBV13 and J is TRBJ2-2; 8 nucleotides line up with TRBD2. Trimming took 3 bases from V and 6 from J; bases not matched to a gene: 18. The length of the CDR3 is 19 residues. Germline CDR1 and CDR2: PRHDT and FYEKMQ (reference sequence). DNA for the CDR3: TGTGCCAGCAGCTTTCTGGCCGGGTTGGAGCGGGAGTTAGCCGGGGAGCTGTTTTTT. It codes for CASSFLAGLERELAGELFF.

V gene TRBV27 combines with J gene TRBJ2-3; the match to TRBD2 covers 7 bases. Trimming cost V 5 bases and J 4 bases; bases outside gene matches: 15. CDR1 and CDR2 (germline): MNHEY, SMNVEV (reference sequence). The CDR3 is made up of 17 amino acids. For the CDR3, the DNA is TGTGCCAGCAGTCCTCCGGGACCAAACCGGGGGGCAGATACGCAGTATTTT. Translation gives CASSPPGPNRGADTQYF.

The chain links TRBV25-1 to TRBJ1-2; the D gene is possibly TRBD1 (5 bases). CDR1 and CDR2 (germline): MGHDK, SYGVNS. The CDR3 spans 13 residues. Trimming took off 2 bases at V and 4 bases at J, with 8 bases between the two ends. Here the CDR3 reads CASSEGQGYGYTF. DNA of the CDR3: TGTGCCAGCAGTGAAGGTCAGGGCTATGGCTACACCTTC.

V and J are TRBV19 and TRBJ2-7; D call uncertain. Germline CDR1 reads LNHDA; CDR2 reads SQIVND (reference sequence). There are 15 residues in the CDR3. With 1 base removed from V and 1 base from J, the gap between germline ends came to 11 bases. CDR3 in amino acids: CASSIAVGPSYEQYF. The CDR3 region has the DNA TGTGCCAGTAGTATAGCCGTAGGCCCGTCCTACGAGCAGTACTTC. Full variable domain (outside the CDR3, taken from reference TRBV19 and TRBJ2-7): DGGITQSPKYLFRKEGQNVTLSCEQNLNHDAMYWYRQDPGQGLRLIYYSQIVNDFQKGDIAEGYSVSREKKESFPLTVTSAQKNPTAFYLCASSIAVGPSYEQYFGPGTRLTVT.

This clone was detected once. The CDR3 nucleotides read TGTGCCAGCTTTGGGGAGAAAGCATATGGCTACACCTTC. Its protein is CASFGEKAYGYTF. The rearrangement joins TRBV25-1 to TRBJ1-2, with D unresolved. The V end lost 8 bases, the J end lost 5 bases, and 15 bases lay between the germline ends. Germline CDR1 and CDR2: MGHDK and SYGVNS. The CDR3 runs 13 residues.

Concerning this clone: A read error may account for a junction end that differs from germline. This rearrangement joins TRBV2 to TRBJ2-3, with 9 bases aligning to TRBD2. CDR1 is SNHLY and CDR2 is FYNNEI in the germline V gene. CDR3 length equals 14 residues. CDR3 sequence: CASSERGLAGASSF. DNA of the CDR3: TGTGCCAGCAGTGAAAGGGGATTAGCGGGGGCTTCTTCTTTT.

This clone was seen a few times. The genes are TRBV23-1 and TRBJ2-1; TRBD1 matches 9 bases. TRBV23-1 is treated as an ORF (open reading frame) with a function not yet certain. The CDR3 runs 19 residues. V was pared by 2 bases and J by 4 bases, with 15 bases of the junction left unmatched. CDR3 region: CASSQPPGQGHEGYNEQFF. The CDR3, as DNA: TGCGCCAGCAGTCAACCCCCGGGACAGGGACATGAGGGTTACAATGAGCAGTTCTTC.

The chain links TRBV11-2 to TRBJ1-2, with a tentative D call TRBD1 (5 bases). The CDR3 runs 18 residues. V lost 8 bases and J lost 0, with 25 bases in between. From germline, CDR1 is SGHAT and CDR2 FQNNGV. The CDR3 loop reads CASRRGPLASLSNYGYTF. The CDR3 nucleotides read TGTGCCAGCCGGCGGGGCCCCCTGGCCTCCCTTTCTAACTATGGCTACACCTTC.

The V gene is TRBV4-3, the J gene TRBJ2-3; 9 bases map to TRBD2. J was trimmed by 6 bases and V by 0 bases; bases with no gene match: 4. The CDR3 is 15 residues long. Looked up from germline, CDR1 is LGHNA and CDR2 is YSLEER. CDR3 protein: CASSQEAGGRDTQYF. CDR3 DNA sequence: TGCGCCAGCAGCCAAGAGGCGGGGGGGCGGGATACGCAGTATTTT.

V usage is TRBV7-6 and J usage is TRBJ2-7; 9 nucleotides line up with TRBD2. Germline V lookup: CDR1 SGHVS, CDR2 FNYEAQ. This CDR3 region has 14 residues. The ends lost 5 bases at V and 2 bases at J; junction bases unmatched: 4. As DNA, the CDR3 is TGTGCCAGCAGCCCCCTAGCGGGGACCTACGAGCAGTACTTC. It encodes CASSPLAGTYEQYF.

The V call is TRBV9, the J call TRBJ2-2; 11 positions agree with TRBD2. J lost 6 bases, V lost 0 bases, and 4 bases had no gene match. The germline V gene has CDR1 SGDLS and CDR2 YYNGEE. This CDR3 spans 16 amino acids. The CDR3 reads CASSVGSGGAAGELFF. The DNA of the CDR3 is TGTGCCAGCAGCGTAGGTAGCGGGGGGGCCGCCGGGGAGCTGTTTTTT.

The chain employs TRBV28 and TRBJ2-5; D possibly corresponds to TRBD1 (5 bases). Trimming shortened V by 8 bases and J by 0 bases, and 19 bases separated the two germline ends. The CDR3 consists of 16 residues. From germline, CDR1 is MDHEN and CDR2 SYDVKM. The DNA of the CDR3 is TGTGCCAGCCTGAGCCCGGCAGCAGGGTACCAAGAGACCCAGTACTTC. Protein: CASLSPAAGYQETQYF.

This chain links TRBV9 with TRBJ2-2, with D perhaps matching TRBD2 (6 bases). Germline CDR1 and CDR2: SGDLS and YYNGEE. The CDR3 loop spans 15 amino acids. V was trimmed by 4 bases and J by 6 bases, leaving 16 bases between them. CDR3 sequence reads: CASSWGVKSAGELFF. CDR3 nucleotide sequence: TGTGCCAGCAGCTGGGGGGTGAAGAGCGCCGGGGAGCTGTTTTTT.

This clone was detected only a few times. V usage is TRBV4-1 and J usage is TRBJ2-2, with D perhaps TRBD1 (6 bases). This CDR3 contains 20 residues. Germline-derived CDR1 and CDR2 are MGHRA and YSYEKL. V was shortened by 2 bases and J by 9 bases, with 31 bases between the two germline ends. The CDR3 coding sequence is TGCGCCAGCAGCCAACCCGTCATGGGTGAGCTGAGGGGGAACTCGAGGGAGCTGTTTTTT. Protein sequence: CASSQPVMGELRGNSRELFF.

This chain connects TRBV18 to TRBJ2-5; D might be TRBD1 (6 bases). There are 16 residues in the CDR3. Trimming removed 0 bases at V and 0 bases at J, with 11 bases between. CDR1 and CDR2 from the germline V gene are KGHSH and LQKENI. The CDR3 protein is CASSPPYWDNQETQYF. For the CDR3, the DNA is TGTGCCAGCTCACCACCTTATTGGGACAACCAAGAGACCCAGTACTTC.